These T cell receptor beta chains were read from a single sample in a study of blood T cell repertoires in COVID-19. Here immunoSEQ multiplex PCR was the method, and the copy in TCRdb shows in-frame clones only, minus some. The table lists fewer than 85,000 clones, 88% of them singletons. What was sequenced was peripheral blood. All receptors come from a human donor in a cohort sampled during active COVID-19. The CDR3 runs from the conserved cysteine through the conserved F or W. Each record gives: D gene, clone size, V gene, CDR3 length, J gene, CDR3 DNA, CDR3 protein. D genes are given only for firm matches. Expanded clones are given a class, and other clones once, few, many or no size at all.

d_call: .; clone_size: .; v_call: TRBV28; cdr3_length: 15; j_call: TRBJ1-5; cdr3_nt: TGTGCCAGCAGTTTTGGGAGGGGTTTAGGACAGCCCCAGCATTTT; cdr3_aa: CASSFGRGLGQPQHF
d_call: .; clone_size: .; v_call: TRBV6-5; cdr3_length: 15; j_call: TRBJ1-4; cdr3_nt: TGTGCCAGCAGTTATGGCATCAGGTCTAATGAAAAACTGTTTTTT; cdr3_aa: CASSYGIRSNEKLFF
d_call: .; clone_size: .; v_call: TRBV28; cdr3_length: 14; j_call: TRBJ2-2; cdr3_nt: TGTGCCAGCAGTGGACAGAGCAACACCGGGGAGCTGTTTTTT; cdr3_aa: CASSGQSNTGELFF
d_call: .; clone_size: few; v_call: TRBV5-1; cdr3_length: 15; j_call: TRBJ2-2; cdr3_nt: TGCGCCAGCAGCTTGTCGTCCCGTCTTACCGGGGAGCTGTTTTTT; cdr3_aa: CASSLSSRLTGELFF
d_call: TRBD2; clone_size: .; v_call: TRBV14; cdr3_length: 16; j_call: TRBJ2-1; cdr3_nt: TGTGCCAGCAGCCAAGGGACTAGCTGGTCCTACAATGAGCAGTTCTTC; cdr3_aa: CASSQGTSWSYNEQFF
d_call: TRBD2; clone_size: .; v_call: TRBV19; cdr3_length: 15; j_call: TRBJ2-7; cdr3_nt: TGTGCCAGTAGCGCAAGACTAGCCTCGACCTACGAGCAGTACTTC; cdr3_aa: CASSARLASTYEQYF
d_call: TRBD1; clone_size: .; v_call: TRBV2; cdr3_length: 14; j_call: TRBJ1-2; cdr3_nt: TGTGCCAGCAGAAGGGACAGCGCCGACTATGGCTACACCTTC; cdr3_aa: CASRRDSADYGYTF
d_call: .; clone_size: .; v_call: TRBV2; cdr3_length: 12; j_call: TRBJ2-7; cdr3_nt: TGTGCCAGCGCCCCGGAGGGCTACGAGCAGTACTTC; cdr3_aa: CASAPEGYEQYF
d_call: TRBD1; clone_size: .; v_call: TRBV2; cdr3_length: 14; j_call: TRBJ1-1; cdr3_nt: TGTGCCAGCAGGGTGGACAGGGTAGGCACTGAAGCTTTCTTT; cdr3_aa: CASRVDRVGTEAFF
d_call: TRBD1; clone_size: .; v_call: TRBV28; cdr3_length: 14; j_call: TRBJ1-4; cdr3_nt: TGTGCCAGCAGCCTCGGGACAGGGGATGAAAAACTGTTTTTT; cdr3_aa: CASSLGTGDEKLFF
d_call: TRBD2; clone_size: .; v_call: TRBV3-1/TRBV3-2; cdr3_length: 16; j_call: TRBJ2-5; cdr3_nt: TGTGCCAGCAGCCTTGGACCGGGACTAGCGGGAGAGACCCAGTACTTC; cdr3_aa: CASSLGPGLAGETQYF
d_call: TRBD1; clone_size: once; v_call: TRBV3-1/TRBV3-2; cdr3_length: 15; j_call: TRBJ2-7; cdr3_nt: TGTGCCAGCAGCCAAGAGGGACAGGGGGCCTACGAGCAGTACTTC; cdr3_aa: CASSQEGQGAYEQYF
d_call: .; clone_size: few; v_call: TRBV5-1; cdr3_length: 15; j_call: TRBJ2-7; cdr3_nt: TGCGCCAGCAGCTTTAGGGCGGGCCCCTCCTACGAGCAGTACTTC; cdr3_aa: CASSFRAGPSYEQYF
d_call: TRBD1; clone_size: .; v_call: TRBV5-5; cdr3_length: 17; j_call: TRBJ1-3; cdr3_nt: TGTGCCAGCAGCCCTGGACAGGGTTTGGGCTCTGGAAACACCATATATTTT; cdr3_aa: CASSPGQGLGSGNTIYF
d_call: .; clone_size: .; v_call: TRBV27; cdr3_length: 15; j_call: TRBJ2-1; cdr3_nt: TGTGCCAGCAGTTTAACGGGGAGCTCCTACAATGAGCAGTTCTTC; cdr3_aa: CASSLTGSSYNEQFF
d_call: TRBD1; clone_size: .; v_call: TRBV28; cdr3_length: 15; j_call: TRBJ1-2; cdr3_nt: TGTGCCAGCAGTCAGTTGACAGGGGGCGCGGGGGGCTACACCTTC; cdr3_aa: CASSQLTGGAGGYTF
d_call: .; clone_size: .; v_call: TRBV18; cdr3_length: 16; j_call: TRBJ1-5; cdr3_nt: TGTGCCAGCTCAACACCGGGAGATTATAGCAATCAGCCCCAGCATTTT; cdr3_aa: CASSTPGDYSNQPQHF
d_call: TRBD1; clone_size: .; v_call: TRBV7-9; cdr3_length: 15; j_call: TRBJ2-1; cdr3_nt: TGTGCCAGCAGCTCAACAGGGGGCATGAGGAATGAGCAGTTCTTC; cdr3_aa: CASSSTGGMRNEQFF
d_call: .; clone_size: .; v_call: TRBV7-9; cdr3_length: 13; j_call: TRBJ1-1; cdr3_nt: TGTGCCAGCAGCTTAACCAGGGTCCCTGAAGCTTTCTTT; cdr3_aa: CASSLTRVPEAFF
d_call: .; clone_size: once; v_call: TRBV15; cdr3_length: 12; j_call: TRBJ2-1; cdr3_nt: TGTGCCACCAGCTGGAGTTACAATGAGCAGTTCTTC; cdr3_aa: CATSWSYNEQFF